Each of the 12 T cell receptor beta chains below was sequenced from the same sample in a study of T cells in localized non-small cell lung cancer. Clones were sequenced by immunoSEQ multiplex PCR, and TCRdb holds only the in-frame ones, with some missing. The profile shows 90,000 to 100,000 clones, roughly 93% of them singletons. This specimen consisted of PBMCs, obtained before any cancer treatment. These receptors were obtained from a woman between 40 and 69 years old with stage II squamous cell lung carcinoma.

The gene calls are TRBV30 and TRBJ1-3, with a possible D match to TRBD1 (5 bases). The germline CDR1 and CDR2 sequences are GTSNPN and SVGIG (reference sequence). The CDR3 contains 14 residues. V lost 6 bases and J 0 bases, leaving 12 bases between the germline ends. In DNA, the CDR3 is TGTGCCTGCCGGGACGGAAGCTCTGGAAACACCATATATTTT. It encodes CACRDGSSGNTIYF.

This chain links TRBV19 with TRBJ1-1; D gene uncertain. Germline CDR1 LNHDA, CDR2 SQIVND (reference sequence). This CDR3 spans 15 amino acids. Trimming removed 7 bases at V and 0 bases at J, with 15 bases between. The CDR3 loop reads CASTSQEIMNTEAFF. DNA of the CDR3: TGTGCCAGTACCAGCCAAGAGATCATGAACACTGAAGCTTTCTTT.

The gene calls are TRBV7-2 and TRBJ1-3; D is uncertain. Trimming removed 4 bases from V and 0 bases from J, with 7 bases in between. The V gene's germline CDR1 is SGHTA and CDR2 FQGNSA. The length of the CDR3 is 14 residues. Here the CDR3 DNA reads TGTGCCAGCAGCTCTGCCAACTCTGGAAACACCATATATTTT. Protein product: CASSSANSGNTIYF.

The chain employs TRBV2 and TRBJ2-1; unclear D gene. Germline assignment: CDR1 SNHLY and CDR2 FYNNEI. The CDR3 extends over 14 amino acids. V was pared by 3 bases and J by 5 bases, with 11 bases between. The CDR3 DNA reads as TGTGCCAGCAGTGAGTTTACAGCCAACAATGAGCAGTTCTTC. It encodes CASSEFTANNEQFF. Based on the CDR3 plus reference TRBV2 and TRBJ2-1, the full variable domain is EPEVTQTPSHQVTQMGQEVILRCVPISNHLYFYWYRQILGQKVEFLVSFYNNEISEKSEIFDDQFSVERPDGSNFTLKIRSTKLEDSAMYFCASSEFTANNEQFFGPGTRLTVL.

This chain connects TRBV9 to TRBJ2-1; TRBD2 matches 8 bases. V lost 0 bases, J lost 0 bases, and 8 bases stayed unmatched. The CDR3 consists of 18 residues. In germline, CDR1 is SGDLS, CDR2 YYNGEE. CDR3 DNA sequence: TGTGCCAGCAGCGTAGGGCGTAGTGGGACTAGCTCCTACAATGAGCAGTTCTTC. It yields the protein CASSVGRSGTSSYNEQFF.

The rearrangement links TRBV6-5 to TRBJ2-7; 9 bases match TRBD2. This CDR3 contains 15 residues. CDR1 MNHEY and CDR2 SVGAGI come from the germline V gene. J lost 4 bases, V lost 0 bases, and 4 bases had no gene match. The CDR3 loop reads CASSYSGTSQYEQYF. In DNA form, the CDR3 reads TGTGCCAGCAGTTACTCCGGGACTAGCCAATACGAGCAGTACTTC.

The genes are TRBV9 and TRBJ2-3; TRBD2 might be the D (6 bases). Trimming removed 4 bases from V and 0 bases from J, with 12 bases in between. The CDR3 loop spans 15 amino acids. From germline, CDR1 is SGDLS and CDR2 YYNGEE. The DNA of the CDR3 is TGTGCCAGCAGCTCTGGGACTTTTAGCACAGATACGCAGTATTTT. Translation gives CASSSGTFSTDTQYF.

In its sample, this clone was seen once. The rearrangement links TRBV6-5 to TRBJ2-5, with 7 bases matching TRBD1. V lost 8 bases, J lost 2 bases, and 2 bases stayed unmatched. From germline, CDR1 is MNHEY and CDR2 SVGAGI. The CDR3 totals 12 residues. CDR3 nucleotide sequence: TGTGCCAGCCAGGGGGTACAAGAGACCCAGTACTTC. Its protein is CASQGVQETQYF.

The chain is built from TRBV5-1 and TRBJ2-7, with 9 positions matching TRBD1. Germline V gives CDR1 SGHRS, CDR2 YFSETQ. The CDR3 is 13 amino acids. After removal of 2 bases from V and 6 bases from J, the junction contained 3 bases not matched to a gene. The CDR3 nucleotides are TGCGCCAGCAGCTTATTGACAGGGGGCGAGCAGTACTTC. This translates into CASSLLTGGEQYF.

V is TRBV2 and J is TRBJ2-1, with D hard to call. The CDR3 has 12 amino acids. The V and J ends lost 8 bases and 8 bases respectively, with 13 bases between them. Germline CDR1 SNHLY, CDR2 FYNNEI. The CDR3 protein is CASGRHRDEQFF. The CDR3 DNA reads TGTGCCAGCGGCAGACATAGGGATGAGCAGTTCTTC.

The CDR3 region has the DNA TGTGCCAGTACGATCAGGGAATACACTGAAGCTTTCTTT. It codes for CASTIREYTEAFF. This rearrangement joins TRBV19 to TRBJ1-1; the D gene is possibly TRBD1 (5 bases). Germline V lookup: CDR1 LNHDA, CDR2 SQIVND (reference sequence). Trimming cost V 7 bases and J 3 bases, with 12 bases left between them. This CDR3 spans 13 amino acids.

The chain recombines TRBV30 with TRBJ2-7; D gene uncertain. The CDR3 sequence is 14 residues long. Germline values: CDR1 GTSNPN, CDR2 SVGIG (reference sequence). Trimming pared 1 base from V and 6 bases from J, leaving 16 bases between. The CDR3 DNA reads as TGTGCCTGGAGTGCGATAGATTCCTCTCGCGAGCAGTACTTC. Encoded protein: CAWSAIDSSREQYF. The variable domain in full, with the rest retrieved from reference TRBV30 and TRBJ2-7, is SQTIHQWPATLVQPVGSPLSLECTVEGTSNPNLYWYRQAAGRGLQLLFYSVGIGQISSEVPQNLSASRPQDRQFILSSKKLLLSDSGFYLCAWSAIDSSREQYFGPGTRLTVT.